This passage covers 29 T cell receptor beta chains from one sample sequenced in a study of T cells after yellow fever vaccination. TCRdb redid the calling of the 5' RACE reads with MiXCR, one entry per CDR3 protein. The data contain approximately 550,000 distinct CDR3 sequences, under 25% of them seen just once; the ten biggest clones take up roughly an eighth. The input for sequencing was PBMCs, taken 15 days after the yellow fever booster vaccination. The receptor set was obtained from a man younger than 45 who received the YFV17D yellow fever vaccine.

The V and J genes are TRBV29-1 and TRBJ2-3; 8 nucleotides align to TRBD2. The CDR3 loop spans 14 amino acids. CDR1 is SQVTM and CDR2 is ANQGSEA in the germline V gene. Trimming took 4 bases from V and 4 from J; bases not matched to a gene: 7. The chain's CDR3 is CSVGSSGNADTQYF. The CDR3 DNA sequence: TGCAGCGTTGGGAGTAGCGGGAATGCAGATACGCAGTATTTT.

This chain joins TRBV5-1 and TRBJ2-3; possibly TRBD2 for D (5 bases). The CDR3 runs 15 residues. Germline CDR1 and CDR2: SGHRS and YFSETQ. Trimming shortened V by 0 bases and J by 3 bases, and 11 bases separated the two germline ends. The CDR3 sequence is CASSLARRATDTQYF. CDR3 sequence (DNA): TGCGCCAGCAGCTTGGCCCGGCGGGCGACAGATACGCAGTATTTT.

This clonotype was detected a few times. The chain's CDR3 is CASSQGQGTGANVLTF. In DNA form, the CDR3 reads TGTGCCAGCAGCCAGGGGCAGGGGACTGGGGCCAACGTCCTGACTTTC. The gene calls are TRBV4-2 and TRBJ2-6; D perhaps matches TRBD1 (6 bases). The CDR3 contains 16 residues. The germline CDR1 and CDR2 sequences are LGHNA and YNFKEQ. V dropped 3 bases and J dropped 2 bases, with 11 bases sitting between them.

This clonotype was observed a few times. The gene calls are TRBV7-2 and TRBJ2-3; 8 bases agree with TRBD2. Trimming at V came to 3 bases and at J to 7 bases, leaving 6 bases not matched to a gene. The CDR3 loop spans 14 amino acids. Germline V lookup: CDR1 SGHTA, CDR2 FQGNSA. Here the CDR3 DNA reads TGTGCCAGCAGCTTGGTAGCGGGGAAAAATACGCAGTATTTT. Translated: CASSLVAGKNTQYF.

This clonotype was found a few times. The chain links TRBV20-1 to TRBJ1-1; no clear D. There are 13 residues in the CDR3. V dropped 6 bases and J dropped 2 bases, with 13 bases sitting between them. CDR1 is DFQATT, CDR2 SNEGSKA, per germline (reference sequence). The CDR3 bases are TGCAGTGCCTTGAATGAGATCAACACTGAAGCTTTCTTT. Translated, it gives CSALNEINTEAFF.

In this sample, this clonotype turned up a few times. The chain carries TRBV24-1 and TRBJ1-2; D is ambiguous. V was trimmed by 2 bases and J by 5 bases, leaving 17 bases between them. Germline V gives CDR1 KGHDR, CDR2 SFDVKD. The CDR3 totals 16 residues. The CDR3 reads CATSDSALPAGYGYTF. CDR3 nucleotide sequence: TGTGCCACCAGTGATTCCGCCCTACCGGCAGGTTATGGCTACACCTTC.

The genes are TRBV20-1 and TRBJ2-5; D ambiguous. The CDR3 has 15 amino acids. Deletions cut 1 base from V and 4 bases from J, with 16 bases between. Looked up from germline, CDR1 is DFQATT and CDR2 is SNEGSKA (reference sequence). The CDR3 nucleotides are TGCAGTGCTAGAGGGGCGGTCACGGTGGCAGAGACCCAGTACTTC. Translation: CSARGAVTVAETQYF.

In its sample, this clonotype was seen a few times. The V gene is TRBV15, the J gene TRBJ2-1; D gene unclear. Germline V gene lookup returns CDR1 LNHNV and CDR2 YYDKDF (reference sequence). The CDR3 has 15 residues. V lost 1 base and J 1 base, leaving 8 bases between the germline ends. The CDR3 reads CATSRAAVSYNEQFF. The CDR3 nucleotides are TGTGCCACCAGCAGAGCGGCGGTTTCCTACAATGAGCAGTTCTTC.

Here the CDR3 DNA reads TGTGCCAGCAGTTACACCGGGACAGGGACCGGGGAGCTGTTTTTT. Protein sequence: CASSYTGTGTGELFF. The chain recombines TRBV27 with TRBJ2-2; 9 bases are a match to TRBD1. Germline trimming cut 4 bases from V and 5 bases from J; bases unmatched to any gene: 5. The germline V gene encodes CDR1 MNHEY and CDR2 SMNVEV (reference sequence). This CDR3 comprises 15 residues.

This clonotype was picked up a small number of times. V and J are TRBV28 and TRBJ2-7; tentatively, D is TRBD1 (5 bases). CDR1 is MDHEN, CDR2 SYDVKM, per germline. CDR3 length equals 12 residues. Trimming took off 4 bases at V and 3 bases at J, with 7 bases between the two ends. CDR3 loop: CASSWQGYEQYF. CDR3 nucleotides: TGTGCCAGCAGTTGGCAGGGCTACGAGCAGTACTTC.

This clonotype was seen a handful of times. The genes are TRBV12-3 or TRBV12-4 and TRBJ2-1, with D perhaps matching TRBD2 (5 bases). Trimming took off 7 bases at V and 6 bases at J, with 19 bases between the two ends. This CDR3 comprises 15 residues. The CDR3 DNA sequence: TGTGCCAGCAAATTAGCGACGAGGGTGGGCAATGAGCAGTTCTTC. This gives the protein CASKLATRVGNEQFF.

The V call is TRBV20-1, the J call TRBJ2-7, with no clear D. The germline V gene encodes CDR1 DFQATT and CDR2 SNEGSKA (reference sequence). CDR3 length: 12 residues. The V end was cut by 3 bases, the J end by 4 bases, with 10 bases between. CDR3 sequence: CSASENQYEQYF. The CDR3 nucleotides read TGCAGTGCTAGTGAGAACCAATACGAGCAGTACTTC.

A few counts support this clonotype. This chain joins TRBV4-3 and TRBJ2-4, with 8 nucleotides matching TRBD2. The CDR3 length is 17 residues. The V gene end was trimmed by 1 base and the J gene end by 1 base; junction bases not matched to a gene: 6. Germline CDR1 is LGHNA and CDR2 is YSLEER. CDR3 loop: CASSQGYSGNAKNIQYF. DNA of the CDR3: TGCGCCAGCAGCCAAGGTTATAGCGGGAATGCCAAAAACATTCAGTACTTC.

This clonotype came up a few times. The chain has TRBV12-5 and TRBJ2-5; a weak D match, TRBD1 (6 bases). The germline V gene has CDR1 LGHNT and CDR2 FRNRAP. The CDR3 has 12 amino acids. V was trimmed by 5 bases and J by 6 bases, leaving 10 bases between them. CDR3 coding DNA: TGTGCTAGTGGTATGGACAGCCAGACCCAGTACTTC. It specifies CASGMDSQTQYF. The variable domain in full, with the rest retrieved from reference TRBV12-5 and TRBJ2-5, is DARVTQTPRHKVTEMGQEVTMRCQPILGHNTVFWYRQTMMQGLELLAYFRNRAPLDDSGMPKDRFSAEMPDATLATLKIQPSEPRDSAVYFCASGMDSQTQYFGPGTRLLVL.

CDR3: CSARLAGVTNEQFF. The CDR3 DNA is TGCAGTGCTAGACTAGCGGGAGTAACCAATGAGCAGTTCTTC. This rearrangement joins TRBV20-1 to TRBJ2-1; TRBD2 agrees at 10 bases. The CDR3 spans 14 residues. The ends lost 2 bases at V and 6 bases at J; junction bases unmatched: 4. Germline CDR1 and CDR2: DFQATT and SNEGSKA (reference sequence).

The chain joins TRBV7-8 to TRBJ2-3, with 10 bases lining up with TRBD2. CDR1 is SGHVS, CDR2 FQNEAQ, per germline. CDR3 length: 15 residues. Germline trimming cut 1 base from V and 6 bases from J; bases unmatched to any gene: 4. The CDR3, as DNA: TGTGCCAGCAGCTTAGGAGCGGGAGGGGGTGATACGCAGTATTTT. It yields the protein CASSLGAGGGDTQYF.

This clonotype was counted between two and nine times. The genes are TRBV7-2 and TRBJ2-1; D may be TRBD2 (6 bases). CDR3 size: 14 residues. Trimming left V 8 bases short and J 0 bases short, with 11 bases between. CDR1 is SGHTA, CDR2 FQGNSA, per germline. The CDR3 DNA reads TGTGCCAGCGGGGGGACGGACTCCTACAATGAGCAGTTCTTC. This sequence encodes CASGGTDSYNEQFF.

This clonotype was seen many times. The J gene is TRBJ2-3, the V gene TRBV12-3 or TRBV12-4; 7 bases agree with TRBD2. V shed 3 bases and J 2 bases; nucleotides not matched to a gene: 5. The CDR3 length is 15 residues. DNA for the CDR3: TGTGCCAGCAGTTTTAGCGGGTCAACCACAGATACGCAGTATTTT. Translating gives CASSFSGSTTDTQYF.

There are a few counts of this clonotype. The chain combines TRBV4-3 with TRBJ2-5, with a tentative D call TRBD2 (6 bases). The CDR3 covers 15 residues. Trimming pared 4 bases from V and 5 bases from J, leaving 17 bases between. Germline V gene lookup returns CDR1 LGHNA and CDR2 YSLEER. In nucleotides, the CDR3 is TGCGCCAGCAGCCCTGGGGGGAGTAGCGCCGAGACCCAGTACTTC. It yields the protein CASSPGGSSAETQYF.

V usage is TRBV15 and J usage is TRBJ2-2; D may be TRBD2 (5 bases). The V and J ends lost 11 bases and 5 bases respectively, with 15 bases between them. This CDR3 region has 13 residues. Germline CDR1 is LNHNV and CDR2 is YYDKDF (reference sequence). CDR3 in DNA: TGTGCCTCCCGTCCAGCGGCTACCGGGGAGCTGTTTTTT. Translated: CASRPAATGELFF.

This clonotype showed up just a few times. The chain has TRBV6-5 and TRBJ2-7; 14 nucleotides align to TRBD2. V lost 2 bases and J lost 5; bases outside the gene matches: 2. The CDR3 is made up of 15 amino acids. The germline gives CDR1 MNHEY, CDR2 SVGAGI. In DNA, the CDR3 is TGTGCCAGCAGTTACCCGGGACTAGCGGGAGACGAGCAGTACTTC. As protein: CASSYPGLAGDEQYF.

This chain uses TRBV20-1 with TRBJ2-7; 9 bases align to TRBD1. CDR3 length equals 13 residues. Germline-derived CDR1 and CDR2 are DFQATT and SNEGSKA (reference sequence). The V and J ends lost 3 bases and 2 bases, in that order; junction bases with no gene match: 2. The CDR3 region has the DNA TGCAGTGCTAGGAGGACAGGGGCCTACGAGCAGTACTTC. It is translated as CSARRTGAYEQYF.

This clonotype was counted between two and nine times. The V gene is TRBV28, the J gene TRBJ2-7; D assignment may be TRBD1 or TRBD2 (5 bases each). CDR3 length: 11 amino acids. Germline CDR1 MDHEN, CDR2 SYDVKM. The CDR3 loop reads CVVGAYYEQYF. CDR3 DNA sequence: TGTGTCGTCGGGGCCTACTACGAGCAGTACTTC.

The rearrangement links TRBV7-2 to TRBJ2-5; 7 positions agree with TRBD1. The CDR3 loop spans 15 amino acids. The ends lost 4 bases at V and 1 base at J; junction bases unmatched: 6. Germline assignment: CDR1 SGHTA and CDR2 FQGNSA. CDR3 amino acids: CASSSGTDLQETQYF. CDR3 DNA sequence: TGTGCCAGCAGCTCGGGGACAGACCTCCAAGAGACCCAGTACTTC.

This chain uses TRBV12-3 or TRBV12-4 with TRBJ1-2; 8 bases map to TRBD1. The CDR3 is 14 residues long. With V trimmed by 6 bases and J by 0 bases, 3 bases remained unmatched. The CDR3 here is CASRQGATNYGYTF. As DNA, the CDR3 is TGTGCCAGCAGGCAGGGGGCCACTAACTATGGCTACACCTTC.

V gene TRBV6-5 combines with J gene TRBJ1-2, with 7 bases that match TRBD1. V shed 2 bases and J 6 bases; nucleotides not matched to a gene: 9. Germline CDR1 reads MNHEY; CDR2 reads SVGAGI. The CDR3 spans 15 residues. CDR3 residues: CASSYQQGRGNGYTF. Written as DNA, the CDR3 is TGTGCCAGCAGTTACCAACAGGGGAGAGGAAATGGCTACACCTTC.

The table lists this clonotype with a few counts. The genes are TRBV7-9 and TRBJ2-5; D unresolved. Germline lookup yields CDR1 SEHNR and CDR2 FQNEAQ (reference sequence). The CDR3 runs 17 residues. Trimming shortened V by 6 bases and J by 0 bases, and 20 bases separated the two germline ends. CDR3 DNA: TGTGCCAGCAGTCCCCCCTCCGGGTCCCAGTACCAAGAGACCCAGTACTTC. Translation: CASSPPSGSQYQETQYF.

The rearrangement uses TRBV4-3 and TRBJ2-5, with D maybe TRBD2 (6 bases). The CDR3 totals 14 residues. Germline V gene lookup returns CDR1 LGHNA and CDR2 YSLEER. Between the trimmed V and J ends, which lost 1 base and 5 bases, there was a span of 11 bases. CDR3 in DNA: TGCGCCAGCAGCCAAGTTGGAGGGCCGGAGACCCAGTACTTC. Protein: CASSQVGGPETQYF.

The chain has TRBV10-3 and TRBJ2-3; D is unclear. Trimming removed 3 bases at V and 5 bases at J, with 6 bases between. Looked up from germline, CDR1 is ENHRY and CDR2 is SYGVKD. The CDR3 covers 12 residues. CDR3 sequence: CAISDLGDTQYF. In nucleotides, the CDR3 is TGTGCCATCAGTGATCTTGGAGATACGCAGTATTTT.